Below, 15 T cell receptor beta chains from the same sample are listed, as sequenced in a study of cytomegalovirus exposure and HLA in healthy donors. PCR used 60 Vbeta primers and 13 Jbeta primers. Repertoires were generated with immunoSEQ multiplex PCR, while TCRdb's copy carries only in-frame clones and drops some. The table has approximately 110,000 clones, approximately 70% seen once. The specimen sequenced was PBMCs. Receptor source: a middle-aged man in good health and CMV-seropositive.

This clone showed up just a few times. V gene TRBV4-3 combines with J gene TRBJ2-7; D might be TRBD1 (6 bases). This CDR3 comprises 13 residues. Germline CDR1 reads LGHNA; CDR2 reads YSLEER. Trimming left V 1 base short and J 3 bases short, with 7 bases between. In nucleotides, the CDR3 is TGCGCCAGCAGCCAAGTACAGGGCTACGAGCAGTACTTC. This sequence encodes CASSQVQGYEQYF.

The chain joins TRBV7-2 to TRBJ1-3; maybe TRBD1 (5 bases). CDR3 size: 17 residues. The ends were cut back, 1 base at V and 8 bases at J, with 21 bases in the middle. The V gene's germline CDR1 is SGHTA and CDR2 FQGNSA. The CDR3 sequence: CASSLVAGRELRDTIYF. Written as DNA, the CDR3 is TGTGCCAGCAGCTTAGTGGCGGGCCGGGAGCTCAGGGACACCATATATTTT.

The chain links TRBV7-2 to TRBJ2-3; perhaps TRBD1 as D (6 bases). The CDR3 runs to 18 residues. V lost 1 base, J lost 5 bases, and 22 bases lay in between. Germline CDR1 and CDR2: SGHTA and FQGNSA. CDR3 in DNA: TGTGCCAGCAGCTTAGGCTATAGGGGGTCTCTTATTCGAGATACGCAGTATTTT. It codes for CASSLGYRGSLIRDTQYF.

This clone was counted a few times. The chain uses TRBV19 and TRBJ1-1; D gene uncertain. Germline CDR1 LNHDA, CDR2 SQIVND (reference sequence). V lost 5 bases and J lost 5, with 15 bases in between. The CDR3 runs 14 residues. DNA for the CDR3: TGTGCCAGTAGTCCTTCGGCCTCGGGAACTGAAGCTTTCTTT. Protein: CASSPSASGTEAFF.

This sequence joins TRBV7-8 and TRBJ2-1; TRBD2 matches at 8 bases. CDR3 length equals 16 residues. The germline CDR1 and CDR2 sequences are SGHVS and FQNEAQ. V shed 6 bases and J 3 bases; nucleotides not matched to a gene: 10. CDR3 protein: CASSPVGSGNYNEQFF. The DNA for the CDR3 is TGTGCCAGCAGTCCAGTGGGTAGCGGGAACTACAATGAGCAGTTCTTC.

The count of this clone is one. V usage is TRBV29-1 and J usage is TRBJ2-7, with D uncertain. CDR1 and CDR2 (germline): SQVTM, ANQGSEA. V was shortened by 0 bases and J by 7 bases, with 7 bases between the two germline ends. The CDR3 contains 11 residues. The CDR3 loop is CSVEDGREQYF. Here the CDR3 DNA reads TGCAGCGTTGAAGATGGGCGTGAGCAGTACTTC.

The chain combines TRBV2 with TRBJ2-2; 7 nucleotides align to TRBD2. This CDR3 has 14 residues. Trimming cost V 3 bases and J 5 bases; bases outside gene matches: 3. Germline CDR1 SNHLY, CDR2 FYNNEI. The CDR3 reads CASSEAGDTGELFF. In DNA form, the CDR3 reads TGTGCCAGCAGTGAGGCGGGAGATACCGGGGAGCTGTTTTTT.

CDR3 DNA: TGTGCCAGCAGCAACAGGGCGTCTGGGGCCAACGTCCTGACTTTC. Translated, it gives CASSNRASGANVLTF. The chain links TRBV9 to TRBJ2-6; D perhaps matches TRBD1 (6 bases). V dropped 4 bases and J dropped 1 base, with 9 bases sitting between them. Germline-derived CDR1 and CDR2 are SGDLS and YYNGEE. This CDR3 is 15 amino acids long.

The chain has TRBV5-1 and TRBJ2-5, with TRBD1 identical over 10 bases. The length of the CDR3 is 15 residues. Germline CDR1 is SGHRS and CDR2 is YFSETQ. V gave up 2 bases and J gave up 2 bases; unmatched junction bases: 3. This chain's CDR3 is CASSFDRGPQETQYF. CDR3 DNA sequence: TGCGCCAGCAGCTTTGACAGGGGGCCTCAAGAGACCCAGTACTTC. Full variable domain (outside the CDR3, taken from reference TRBV5-1 and TRBJ2-5): KAGVTQTPRYLIKTRGQQVTLSCSPISGHRSVSWYQQTPGQGLQFLFEYFSETQRNKGNFPGRFSGRQFSNSRSEMNVSTLELGDSALYLCASSFDRGPQETQYFGPGTRLLVL.

The chain employs TRBV7-9 and TRBJ2-5; D is unresolved. Germline V gives CDR1 SEHNR, CDR2 FQNEAQ (reference sequence). Trimming took 5 bases from V and 5 from J, leaving 6 bases between them. The length of the CDR3 is 11 residues. The CDR3 loop reads CASSPSETQYF. The CDR3 DNA follows: TGTGCCAGCAGCCCAAGCGAGACCCAGTACTTC.

The chain has TRBV7-2 and TRBJ1-5, with D maybe TRBD1 (5 bases). The CDR3 length is 15 residues. Germline CDR1 and CDR2: SGHTA and FQGNSA. The V end lost 2 bases, the J end lost 0 bases, and 8 bases lay between the germline ends. For the CDR3, the DNA is TGTGCCAGCAGCTTAACAGGAGATAGCAATCAGCCCCAGCATTTT. It is translated as CASSLTGDSNQPQHF.

The CDR3 protein is CASSEALIQAPEAFF. As DNA, the CDR3 is TGTGCCAGCAGTGAAGCCCTCATCCAGGCTCCTGAAGCTTTCTTT. The chain couples TRBV2 to TRBJ1-1; D uncertain. Trimming pared 0 bases from V and 6 bases from J, leaving 14 bases between. Germline loops: CDR1 SNHLY, CDR2 FYNNEI. The CDR3 has 15 amino acids.

J is TRBJ1-3 and V is TRBV18; 7 bases are a match to TRBD1. The ends lost 2 bases at V and 0 bases at J; junction bases unmatched: 7. Germline values: CDR1 KGHSH, CDR2 LQKENI. The CDR3 is 17 amino acids. CDR3: CASSPTTGSFSGNTIYF. The DNA of the CDR3 is TGTGCCAGCTCACCAACGACAGGGAGCTTCTCTGGAAACACCATATATTTT.

This clone was counted a single time. J is TRBJ1-2 and V is TRBV7-2; TRBD1 agrees at 10 bases. In germline, CDR1 is SGHTA, CDR2 FQGNSA. V shed 5 bases, J shed 5 bases, and the junction held 8 bases outside the gene matches. There are 15 residues in the CDR3. In DNA form, the CDR3 reads TGTGCCAGCAGCCCCGGACAGGGGGAAATATATGGCTACACCTTC. Amino acid sequence: CASSPGQGEIYGYTF.

V usage is TRBV10-1 and J usage is TRBJ2-1; D is undetermined. Trimming stripped 6 bases from V and 0 bases from J, with 12 bases between. The CDR3 length is 15 residues. Germline V gene lookup returns CDR1 WNHNN and CDR2 SYGVQD (reference sequence). CDR3 in amino acids: CASSPQMSSYNEQFF. For the CDR3, the DNA is TGCGCCAGCAGCCCTCAGATGTCCTCCTACAATGAGCAGTTCTTC.